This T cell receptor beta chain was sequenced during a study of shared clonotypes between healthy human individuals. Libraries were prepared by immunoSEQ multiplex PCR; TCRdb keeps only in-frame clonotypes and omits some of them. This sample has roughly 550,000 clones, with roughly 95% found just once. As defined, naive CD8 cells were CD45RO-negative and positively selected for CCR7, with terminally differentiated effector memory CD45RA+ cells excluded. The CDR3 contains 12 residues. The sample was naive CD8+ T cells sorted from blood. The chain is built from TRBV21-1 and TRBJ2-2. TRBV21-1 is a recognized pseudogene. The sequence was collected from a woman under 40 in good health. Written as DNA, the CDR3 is TGTGCCAGCAGCAAAGGGGGTGGGGAGCTGTTTTTT. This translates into CASSKGGGELFF.